This TCR beta chain was found in a study of blood T cell repertoires in COVID-19. Looking at the study overall: In each case, the material was cDNA or gDNA derived from T cells, B-cell-depleted T cells, or PBMCs.

The CDR3 loop spans 14 amino acids. The germline CDR1 and CDR2 sequences are ENHRY and SYGVKD. The junction had 13 bases not matched to a gene; V was cut back by 11 bases and J by 6 bases. Sequencing used immunoSEQ multiplex PCR; TCRdb keeps in-frame clones, though not all of them. The sample lists 150,000 to 200,000 clones, roughly 78% occurring once. This clone was counted once. The sample comprised peripheral blood. This receptor was obtained from a woman of 80 years or more with active or convalescent COVID-19. This chain links TRBV10-3 with TRBJ2-3; TRBD1 matches at 8 bases. The CDR3 spells CAATASGGFDTQYF. Written as DNA, the CDR3 is TGTGCCGCGACGGCGTCAGGGGGCTTCGATACGCAGTATTTT.